This T cell receptor beta chain was found in a study of memory CD4+ T cells and cytomegalovirus serostatus. Single viable CD3+CD4+CD8-CD45RO+ cells were sorted as the memory CD4+ T cells. Sequenced by immunoSEQ multiplex PCR; TCRdb stores in-frame clones only, minus some. The sample has about 48,000 clones; around 80% are singletons. This CDR3 is built from 14 residues. Trimming took off 2 bases at V and 4 bases at J, with 8 bases between the two ends. CDR1 and CDR2 (germline): SNHLY, FYNNEI. This chain joins TRBV2 and TRBJ2-2; unclear D gene. This sequence originates from an adult in good health and CMV-seronegative. Source material: memory CD4+ T cells from blood. The CDR3 here is CASSERDITGELFF. The CDR3 DNA reads TGTGCCAGCAGTGAACGTGACATCACCGGGGAGCTGTTTTTT.